This T cell receptor beta chain was retrieved from a study of shared clonotypes between healthy human individuals (dated by TCRdb to 2018 to 2020). About the study as a whole: The cohort included three men and a couple of women between 18 and 49 years of age. For each donor, CD4 naive and CD4 memory were each run on three plates, CD8 naive on two plates, and CD8 memory on one plate. The study deeply sequenced blood TCR repertoires of about 5 healthy adults to estimate repertoire size and the extent of clonotype sharing between individuals. Different laboratories and diverse techniques were used to prepare libraries and sequence TCR repertoires, to increase sequencing depth and limit assay-specific biases. Per donor, leukapheresis produced somewhere between about 0.94 and 8.9 billion PBMCs.

Using the deep immunoSEQ assay, multiplex PCR amplified TCR CDR3 regions from genomic DNA. Genomic DNA extracted from each cell subset was distributed evenly over all wells of several immunoSEQ 96-well plates, and each plate served as one replicate. For sorted subsets, roughly 200 ng of genomic DNA, equivalent to tens of thousands of T cell genomes, went into each replicate PCR. Purified libraries were measured with a Qubit 3.0 fluorometer, size-checked on a Bioanalyzer 2100, and measured again with the KAPA Library Quantification kit. Every immunoSEQ 96-well plate was sequenced on a separate single-read 150-cycle Illumina NextSeq 550 flow cell. The authors' analysis ran thus. The immunoSEQ output contained only junctional sequences without quality scores, so filtering could not match that applied to full-length reads. To assign V/J genes and CDR3, sequences were annotated using PyIR, a Python wrapper for IgBLAST v1.9, with IMGT germline references. Any read was removed if the V/J assignment was weak (E-value above 1e-6), the CDR3 was missing, or the read contained stop codons, out-of-frame junctions, or ambiguous translated residues. A V3J clonotype was defined by an identical inferred V gene, J gene, and CDR3 amino acid sequence. To compute the percentage overlap between repertoires, the number of shared unique clonotypes was divided by the size of the smaller repertoire. RTK rarefaction, the Chao1 estimator, and Recon v2.1 estimates of unobserved clonotypes were used to assess repertoire richness. For all TCRbeta clonotypes obtained by the gDNA method from several donors, generation probabilities were computed with OLGA. The source is immuneACCESS, and TCRdb retained only in-frame sequences with V and J called. Part of the clones is not carried over; for the studies checked, unresolved V genes explain less than half of this, and the remainder is unexplained. The V and J calls and clone size are taken from that table; D and trimming were inferred from the DNA. The table for this sample lists 2,500,000 or so clones; approximately 90% of them were counted only once. Clones ranked in the top ten supply 0.3% to 0.45% of the sample.

What the authors observed across the whole study: Across a few donors, around 5.4% of naive CD4, approximately 3.6% of naive CD8, under 2.5% of memory CD4, and roughly 0.4% of memory CD8 clonotypes were shared. Even with the large sequencing depth, rarefaction of the sorted-subset datasets indicated that sequencing was incomplete. Only blood was sampled, and tissue TCR repertoires likely differ from those in blood. Naive subsets generally had larger estimated clonotype richness than memory subsets did. Compared with non-shared clonotypes, clonotypes shared by all four sorted-subset donors had higher generation probabilities. Pairwise subsampling indicated that sequencing depth was expected to affect the degree of clonotype sharing among donors. The small number of donors limited the genetic and exposure-history diversity represented.

Remarks on this clone: This receptor's antigen is unknown. It has no much larger one-base neighbor in the sample; base qualities were not kept.

Donors were healthy HIV-negative adults with no recently reported acute infections or vaccinations. All donors were Caucasian adults living in Nashville, Tennessee, USA. CD4+ T cells were enriched by magnetic negative selection, after which naive cells were positively selected on CD45RA and the negative fraction was taken as the memory subset. Blood was collected by leukapheresis, and PBMCs were isolated by Ficoll-Histopaque density gradient centrifugation and then cryopreserved in liquid nitrogen vapor phase. Purity and quantity of every magnetically sorted T cell population were checked by analytical flow cytometry. Each sorted fraction had its genomic DNA isolated and then quantified by UV absorbance on a Nanodrop 2000c. The CDR3 goes from the cysteine to the phenylalanine over 17 residues. Only CDR3 DNA is held: 51 bases, read in frame from base 1. V is pruned by 4 bases and J by 0 bases, leaving 11 bases of the junction without a gene match. CDR1 and CDR2 are drawn from the germline V gene (reference sequence): LNHDA, SQIVND.

Specimen: naive CD4+ T cells from PBMCs. Per the publication, the cell subset or site label means: CD45RA+ positively selected. This receptor was identified in a man between 18 and 29 years old in good health. Some clones in this sample may be carry-over from other donors' samples. Rearrangement joined TRBV19 to TRBJ1-2, with 7 bases in between that match TRBD1. The DNA sequence is given as TGTGCCAGTAGTACTTCGCCGGGACAGTTTACTAACTATGGCTACACCTTC. Translated, this gives CASSTSPGQFTNYGYTF.